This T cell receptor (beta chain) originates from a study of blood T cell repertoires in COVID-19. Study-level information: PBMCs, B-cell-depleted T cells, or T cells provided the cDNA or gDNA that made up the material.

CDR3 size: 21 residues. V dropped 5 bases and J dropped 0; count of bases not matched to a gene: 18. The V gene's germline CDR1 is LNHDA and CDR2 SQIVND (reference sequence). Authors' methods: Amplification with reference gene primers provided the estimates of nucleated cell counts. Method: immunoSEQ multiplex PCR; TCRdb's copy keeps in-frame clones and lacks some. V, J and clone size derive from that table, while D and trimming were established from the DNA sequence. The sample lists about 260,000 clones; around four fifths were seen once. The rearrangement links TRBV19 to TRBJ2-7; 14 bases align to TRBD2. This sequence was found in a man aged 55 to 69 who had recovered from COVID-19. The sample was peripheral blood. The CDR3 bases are TGTGCCAGTAGTGCCGCGTACCCGGGACTAGCGGGGGAGCCAAGCTCCTACGAGCAGTACTTC. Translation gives CASSAAYPGLAGEPSSYEQYF.